The present TCR beta chain was sequenced within a study of T cells in Graves' hyperthyroidism and ophthalmopathy. Using RNA transcripts as the source, TCR beta CDR3 regions were amplified. A set of HTBI primers served as the primers for a first-round RT-PCR of the TCR CDR3. A single record per CDR3 protein comes from TCRdb applying MiXCR to the multiplex PCR reads. The sample has under 400,000 distinct CDR3 sequences, less than 20% seen once. This CDR3 is built from 13 residues. The junction had 2 bases not matched to a gene; V was cut back by 6 bases and J by 4 bases. Those with hyperthyroidism were 18 to 65 years old, newly diagnosed, and ill for under 2 months. Exclusion of patients followed from uncontrolled infection, other autoimmune disease, pregnancy or lactation.

V usage is TRBV12-3 or TRBV12-4 and J usage is TRBJ2-2, with 7 positions matching TRBD1. The sequence was collected from a woman between 18 and 30 years old with Graves' hyperthyroidism that later progressed to Graves' ophthalmopathy. The specimen was blood. In DNA form, the CDR3 reads TGTGCCAGCAGGGGACAGACCACCGGGGAGCTGTTTTTT. Translating gives CASRGQTTGELFF.